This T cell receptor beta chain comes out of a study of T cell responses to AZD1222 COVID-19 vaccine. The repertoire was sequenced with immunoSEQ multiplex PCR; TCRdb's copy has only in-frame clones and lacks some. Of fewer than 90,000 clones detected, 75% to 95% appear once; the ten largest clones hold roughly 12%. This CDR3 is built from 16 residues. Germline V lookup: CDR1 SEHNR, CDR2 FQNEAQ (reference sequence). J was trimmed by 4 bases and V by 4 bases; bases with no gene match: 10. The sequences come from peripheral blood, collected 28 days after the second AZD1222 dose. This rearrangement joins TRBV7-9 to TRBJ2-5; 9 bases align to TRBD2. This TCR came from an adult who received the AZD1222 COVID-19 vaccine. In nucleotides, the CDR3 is TGTGCCAGCAGCTCTGCTCGACTAGCGGTGGGAGAGACCCAGTACTTC. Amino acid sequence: CASSSARLAVGETQYF.